Shown below are 15 T cell receptor beta chains from a single sample sequenced in a study of T cells after yellow fever vaccination. TCRdb passed the 5' RACE reads through MiXCR, listing each CDR3 protein once. The sample has under 350,000 distinct CDR3 sequences, over 4% seen once. Here the sequenced sample was PBMCs, taken 5 days after the yellow fever booster vaccination. The source is a man aged 18 to 30 who received the YFV17D yellow fever vaccine.

This clonotype has ten or more counts. As DNA, the CDR3 is TGCGCCAGCAGCCAACCCGTATCGGGACAGGTTAATGGCTACACCTTC. Its protein product is CASSQPVSGQVNGYTF. The gene calls are TRBV4-1 and TRBJ1-2, with TRBD1 matching 8 bases. The length of the CDR3 is 16 residues. CDR1 MGHRA and CDR2 YSYEKL come from the germline V gene. With 2 bases clipped from V and 6 bases from J, the junction kept 11 bases outside the gene matches.

This clonotype was seen ten or more times. The chain has TRBV27 and TRBJ2-2; D remains unclear. Germline CDR1 and CDR2: MNHEY and SMNVEV (reference sequence). The CDR3 extends over 12 amino acids. Trimming pared 3 bases from V and 3 bases from J, leaving 2 bases between. The CDR3 loop is CASSFHTGELFF. In DNA, the CDR3 is TGTGCCAGCAGTTTCCACACCGGGGAGCTGTTTTTT.

The sample holds a few counts of this clonotype. The rearrangement uses TRBV3-1 and TRBJ2-7, with 9 bases fitting TRBD1. Trimming took 4 bases from V and 13 from J; bases not matched to a gene: 11. This CDR3 is 13 amino acids long. Germline loops: CDR1 LGHDT, CDR2 YNNKEL (reference sequence). The CDR3 is CASSRRTGERVYV. The CDR3 DNA is TGTGCCAGCAGCCGGAGGACAGGGGAAAGAGTTTACGTC.

The genes are TRBV7-3 and TRBJ2-7; D unclear. V was shortened by 10 bases and J by 0 bases, with 16 bases between the two germline ends. Germline CDR1 is SGHTA and CDR2 is FQGTGA. This CDR3 is built from 14 residues. CDR3 DNA: TGTGCCAACTCAGACTCGGGTGGCTCCTACGAGCAGTACGTC. This encodes CANSDSGGSYEQYV.

This rearrangement joins TRBV29-1 to TRBJ2-2; TRBD2 matches 13 bases. The CDR3 contains 15 residues. Trimming removed 2 bases from V and 7 bases from J; junction bases left unmatched: 4. In germline, CDR1 is SQVTM, CDR2 ANQGSEA. The CDR3 reads CSVERTSGGSGELFF. The CDR3, as DNA: TGCAGCGTTGAAAGGACTAGCGGGGGAAGCGGGGAGCTGTTTTTT.

This clonotype was recorded a few times. The rearrangement uses TRBV7-9 and TRBJ2-1; no clear D gene. The germline V gene has CDR1 SEHNR and CDR2 FQNEAQ (reference sequence). This CDR3 is built from 11 residues. V was clipped by 5 bases and J by 8 bases, with 7 bases between them. CDR3 residues: CASSLRHEQFF. The DNA for the CDR3 is TGTGCCAGCAGCCTAAGGCATGAGCAGTTCTTC.

This clonotype was seen more than once but under ten times. V is TRBV6-2 or TRBV6-3 and J is TRBJ1-5; D remains ambiguous. CDR3 length: 14 amino acids. Germline CDR1 MNHEY, CDR2 SVGEGT. V was clipped by 2 bases and J by 3 bases, with 8 bases between them. Written as DNA, the CDR3 is TGTGCCAGCAGTTACGACCGGGACAATCAGCCCCAGCATTTT. Translated, it gives CASSYDRDNQPQHF.

The V call is TRBV4-2, the J call TRBJ2-5; D is unresolved. The V and J ends lost 0 bases and 5 bases respectively, with 7 bases between them. This CDR3 has 13 amino acids. Germline V gene lookup returns CDR1 LGHNA and CDR2 YNFKEQ. This chain's CDR3 is CASSQDSPETQYF. CDR3 bases: TGTGCCAGCAGCCAAGATTCCCCTGAGACCCAGTACTTC.

This clonotype was seen many times. The genes are TRBV6-6 and TRBJ2-3; D is possibly TRBD1 (6 bases). Trimming removed 4 bases from V and 1 base from J, with 9 bases in between. CDR3 length: 14 residues. Germline CDR1 and CDR2: MNHNY and SVGAGI (reference sequence). CDR3 loop: CASSSPGGTDTQYF. CDR3 nucleotide sequence: TGTGCCAGCAGTTCCCCAGGGGGCACAGATACGCAGTATTTT.

Only a few counts were recorded for this clonotype. The chain carries TRBV28 and TRBJ2-1; D possibly matches TRBD1 or TRBD2 (5 bases each). This CDR3 is 15 amino acids long. The germline CDR1 and CDR2 sequences are MDHEN and SYDVKM. Trimming took 2 bases from V and 8 from J, leaving 16 bases between them. Here the CDR3 DNA reads TGTGCCAGCAGTTTAGGCGTCAGGGTTAGCGATGAGCAGTTCTTC. Residues: CASSLGVRVSDEQFF.

This chain joins TRBV18 and TRBJ1-1; perhaps TRBD1 as D (5 bases). This CDR3 has 16 residues. Germline lookup yields CDR1 KGHSH and CDR2 LQKENI. Trimming took off 1 base at V and 7 bases at J, with 19 bases between the two ends. CDR3 DNA sequence: TGTGCCAGCTCACCACGGGGGGACTCTTTAAGGGGTGAAGCTTTCTTT. Translated: CASSPRGDSLRGEAFF.

The chain combines TRBV5-1 with TRBJ2-7; either TRBD1 or TRBD2 may fit D (5 bases each). This CDR3 comprises 15 residues. Germline CDR1 is SGHRS and CDR2 is YFSETQ. V shed 4 bases and J shed 2 bases, with 16 bases lying between them. In nucleotides, the CDR3 is TGCGCCAGCAGCCTCCCAGGGACGGATACCTACGAGCAGTACTTC. Protein product: CASSLPGTDTYEQYF. Drawing the rest from reference TRBV5-1 and TRBJ2-7, the complete variable domain is KAGVTQTPRYLIKTRGQQVTLSCSPISGHRSVSWYQQTPGQGLQFLFEYFSETQRNKGNFPGRFSGRQFSNSRSEMNVSTLELGDSALYLCASSLPGTDTYEQYFGPGTRLTVT.

The rearrangement links TRBV3-1 to TRBJ1-3; 11 nucleotides line up with TRBD1. The CDR3 runs 15 residues. V gave up 3 bases and J gave up 6 bases; unmatched junction bases: 4. CDR1 is LGHDT, CDR2 YNNKEL, per germline (reference sequence). The CDR3 DNA is TGTGCCAGCAGCCACCGGACAGGGGGCCTAAACACCATATATTTT. Its translation: CASSHRTGGLNTIYF.

V usage is TRBV5-5 and J usage is TRBJ1-4, with a possible D match to TRBD1 (5 bases). The V and J ends lost 2 bases and 6 bases respectively, with 20 bases between them. Germline V gene data show CDR1 as SGHKS and CDR2 as YYEKEE (reference sequence). The CDR3 contains 17 residues. This CDR3 reads CASSFMSGRGRDEKLFF. CDR3 nucleotides: TGTGCCAGCAGCTTCATGTCCGGTAGGGGACGGGATGAAAAACTGTTTTTT.

The J gene is TRBJ1-1, the V gene TRBV4-2, with unresolved D. This CDR3 is 11 amino acids long. Germline V gene data show CDR1 as LGHNA and CDR2 as YNFKEQ. The germline V and J ends were trimmed by 1 base and 10 bases, with 7 bases remaining between them. CDR3 DNA: TGTGCCAGCAGCCAAGGAGTTAGAGCTTTCTTT. It codes for CASSQGVRAFF.